This TCR beta chain appears in the sequencing data of a study of CD8 T cells in Susac syndrome. Across the study: Each patient with Susac syndrome, at the time of blood draw, was therapy-naive, on corticosteroids, or on intravenous immunoglobulin alone.

Trimming pared 7 bases from V and 0 bases from J, leaving 4 bases between. The CDR3 loop spans 11 amino acids. The germline V gene encodes CDR1 SEHNR and CDR2 FQNEAQ (reference sequence). Reverse transcription of about 0.5 to 1 ug RNA was carried out with random hexamers. Amplification of TCR beta CDR3 by immunoSEQ multiplex PCR spanned 54 Vbeta and 13 Jbeta. A single record per CDR3 protein comes from TCRdb applying MiXCR to the immunoSEQ multiplex PCR reads. The data contain under 300,000 distinct CDR3 sequences, roughly 95% of them singletons. Regarding this clonotype: Being one base from a much bigger clone, this may be a read error.

CD8+ and CD4+ T cells from blood underwent TCR beta sequencing, which was carried out in a high-throughput format. The material sequenced was CD4+ T cells from PBMCs. This sequence was found in a human donor with Susac syndrome. The chain links TRBV7-9 to TRBJ2-7, with D unresolved. CDR3: CASTPSYEQYF. CDR3 coding DNA: TGTGCCAGCACCCCCTCCTACGAGCAGTACTTC.